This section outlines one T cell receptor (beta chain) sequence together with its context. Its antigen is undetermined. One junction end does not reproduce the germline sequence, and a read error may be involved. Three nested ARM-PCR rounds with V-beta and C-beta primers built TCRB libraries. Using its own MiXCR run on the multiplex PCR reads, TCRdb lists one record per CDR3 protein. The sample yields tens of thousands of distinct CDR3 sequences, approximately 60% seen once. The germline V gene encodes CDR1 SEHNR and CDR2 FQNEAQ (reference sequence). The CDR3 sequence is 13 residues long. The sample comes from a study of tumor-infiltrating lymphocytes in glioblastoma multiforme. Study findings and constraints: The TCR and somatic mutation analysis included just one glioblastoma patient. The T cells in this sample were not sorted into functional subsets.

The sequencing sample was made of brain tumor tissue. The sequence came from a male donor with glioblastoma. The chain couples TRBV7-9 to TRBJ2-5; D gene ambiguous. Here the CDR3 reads CASMLGSQESQYF. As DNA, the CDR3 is TGTGCCAGCATGCTCGGAAGCCAAGAGTCCCAGTACTTC.